The sample holds a few counts of the clone carrying this T cell receptor beta chain. Its specificity is unknown. TCRdb itself ran the 5' RACE reads through MiXCR, one entry per CDR3 protein. The table shows hundreds of thousands of distinct CDR3 sequences, with approximately 12% occurring only once. The sample comes from a study of CD8 T cells in ankylosing spondylitis. Study outcomes and limitations: For ankylosing spondylitis blood, a TCR beta motif of seven to nine highly homologous variants appeared characteristic.

The CDR3 runs to 13 residues. Per germline, CDR1 DFQATT and CDR2 SNEGSKA (reference sequence). The ends lost 3 bases at V and 3 bases at J; junction bases unmatched: 3. The sequencing input was blood, either unsorted or a sorted T cell fraction (not recorded which). This sequence was found in a male donor with ankylosing spondylitis. The genes are TRBV20-1 and TRBJ2-5, with 8 nucleotides matching TRBD2. This CDR3 is CSASSGGEETQYF. CDR3 nucleotide sequence: TGCAGTGCTAGCTCGGGAGGGGAAGAGACCCAGTACTTC.